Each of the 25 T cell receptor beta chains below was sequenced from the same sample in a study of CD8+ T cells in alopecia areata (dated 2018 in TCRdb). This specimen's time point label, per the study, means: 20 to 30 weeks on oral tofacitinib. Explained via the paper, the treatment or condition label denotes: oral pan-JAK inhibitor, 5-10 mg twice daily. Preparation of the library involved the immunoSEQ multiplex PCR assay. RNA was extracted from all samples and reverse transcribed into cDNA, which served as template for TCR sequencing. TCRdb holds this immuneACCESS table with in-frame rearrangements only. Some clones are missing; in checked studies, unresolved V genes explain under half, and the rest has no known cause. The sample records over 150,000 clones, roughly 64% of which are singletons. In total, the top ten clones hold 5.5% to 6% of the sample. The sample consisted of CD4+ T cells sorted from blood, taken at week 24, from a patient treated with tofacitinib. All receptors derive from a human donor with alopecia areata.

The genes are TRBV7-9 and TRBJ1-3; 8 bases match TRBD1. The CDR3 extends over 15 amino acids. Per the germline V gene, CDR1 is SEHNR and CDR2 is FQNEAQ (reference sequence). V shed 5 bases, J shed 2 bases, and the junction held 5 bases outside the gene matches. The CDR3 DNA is TGTGCCAGCAGCACGGACAGGGCTACTGGAAACACCATATATTTT. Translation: CASSTDRATGNTIYF. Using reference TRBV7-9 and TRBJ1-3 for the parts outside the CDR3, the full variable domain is DTGVSQNPRHKITKRGQNVTFRCDPISEHNRLYWYRQTLGQGPEFLTYFQNEAQLEKSRLLSDRFSAERPKGSFSTLEIQRTEQGDSAMYLCASSTDRATGNTIYFGEGSWLTVV.

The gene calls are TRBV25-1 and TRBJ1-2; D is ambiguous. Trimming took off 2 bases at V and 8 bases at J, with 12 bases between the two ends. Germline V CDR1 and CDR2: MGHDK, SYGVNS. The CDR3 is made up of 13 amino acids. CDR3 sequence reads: CASSEGLSWGYTF. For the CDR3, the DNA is TGTGCCAGCAGTGAAGGACTAAGCTGGGGCTACACCTTC.

The CDR3 DNA sequence: TGTGCCAGCAGCTTCTCGGCGGGAGGTTCAGAGACCCAGTACTTC. This encodes CASSFSAGGSETQYF. This rearrangement joins TRBV7-2 to TRBJ2-5; 8 bases agree with TRBD2. Losses at the gene ends were 3 bases for V and 4 bases for J; bases not matched to a gene: 7. Germline V gene sequence: CDR1 SGHTA, CDR2 FQGNSA. The CDR3 is made up of 15 amino acids.

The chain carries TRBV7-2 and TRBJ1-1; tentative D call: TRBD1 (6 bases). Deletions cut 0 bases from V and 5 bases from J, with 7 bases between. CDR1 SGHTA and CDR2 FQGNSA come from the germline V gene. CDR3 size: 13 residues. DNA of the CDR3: TGTGCCAGCAGCTTAGCGAGGGGGACTGAAGCTTTCTTT. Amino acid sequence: CASSLARGTEAFF.

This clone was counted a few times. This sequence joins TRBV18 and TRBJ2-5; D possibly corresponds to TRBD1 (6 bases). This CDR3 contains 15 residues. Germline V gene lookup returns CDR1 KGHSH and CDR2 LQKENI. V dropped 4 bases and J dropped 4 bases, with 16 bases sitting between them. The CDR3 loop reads CASSRNQGNTETQYF. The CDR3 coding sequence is TGTGCCAGCTCACGAAATCAGGGGAATACAGAGACCCAGTACTTC.

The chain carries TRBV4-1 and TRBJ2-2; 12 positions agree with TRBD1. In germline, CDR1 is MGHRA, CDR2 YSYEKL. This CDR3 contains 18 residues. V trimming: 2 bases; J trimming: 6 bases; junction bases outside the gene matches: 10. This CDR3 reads CASSQRDRGRESPGELFF. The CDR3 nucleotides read TGCGCCAGCAGCCAACGGGACAGGGGGCGGGAGTCCCCCGGGGAGCTGTTTTTT.

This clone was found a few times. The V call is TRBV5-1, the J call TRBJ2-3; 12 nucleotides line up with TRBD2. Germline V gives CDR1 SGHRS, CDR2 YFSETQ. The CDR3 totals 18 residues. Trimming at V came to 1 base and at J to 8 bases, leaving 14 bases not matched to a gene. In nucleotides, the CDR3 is TGCGCCAGCAGCTTGCGGACTAGCGGGACCGACGGCGGGGTTACGCAGTATTTT. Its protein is CASSLRTSGTDGGVTQYF.

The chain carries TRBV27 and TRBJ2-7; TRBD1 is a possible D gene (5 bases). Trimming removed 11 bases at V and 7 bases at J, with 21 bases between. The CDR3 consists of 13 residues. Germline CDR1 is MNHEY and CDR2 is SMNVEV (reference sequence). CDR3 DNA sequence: TGTGCCCGAATCAGGGTTTCTCTCGATGAGCAGTACTTC. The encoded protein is CARIRVSLDEQYF.

The CDR3: CASARGLERDTQYF. The CDR3 bases are TGTGCCAGCGCGCGCGGACTAGAGAGAGATACGCAGTATTTT. The V call is TRBV18, the J call TRBJ2-3; 7 positions agree with TRBD2. Trimming at V came to 8 bases and at J to 5 bases, leaving 10 bases not matched to a gene. Germline V gives CDR1 KGHSH, CDR2 LQKENI. The CDR3 runs 14 residues.

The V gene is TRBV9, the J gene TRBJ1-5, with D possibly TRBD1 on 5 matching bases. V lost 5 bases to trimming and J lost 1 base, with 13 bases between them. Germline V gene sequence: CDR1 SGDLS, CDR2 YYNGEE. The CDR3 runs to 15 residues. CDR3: CASSAKAGSNQPQHF. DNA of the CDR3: TGTGCCAGCAGTGCAAAGGCAGGGAGCAATCAGCCCCAGCATTTT.

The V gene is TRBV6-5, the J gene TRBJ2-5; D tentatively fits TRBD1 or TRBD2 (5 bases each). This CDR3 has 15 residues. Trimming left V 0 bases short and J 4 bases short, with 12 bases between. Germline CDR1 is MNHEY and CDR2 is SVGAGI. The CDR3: CASSYSGTPAETQYF. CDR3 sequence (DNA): TGTGCCAGCAGTTACTCAGGGACCCCCGCAGAGACCCAGTACTTC.

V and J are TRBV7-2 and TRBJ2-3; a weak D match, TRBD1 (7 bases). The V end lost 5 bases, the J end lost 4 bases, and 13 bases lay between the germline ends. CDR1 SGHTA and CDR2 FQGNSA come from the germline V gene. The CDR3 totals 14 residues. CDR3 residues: CASSTSRGADTQYF. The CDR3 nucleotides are TGTGCCAGCAGCACGTCCAGGGGGGCAGATACGCAGTATTTT.

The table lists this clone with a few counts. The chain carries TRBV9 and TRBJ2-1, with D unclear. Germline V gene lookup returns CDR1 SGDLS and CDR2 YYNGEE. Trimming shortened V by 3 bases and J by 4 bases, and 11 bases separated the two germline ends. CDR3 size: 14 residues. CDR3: CASSEVVGYNEQFF. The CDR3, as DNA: TGTGCCAGCAGCGAAGTCGTTGGTTACAATGAGCAGTTCTTC.

CDR3 sequence reads: CASSRDRTYGYTF. The CDR3 region has the DNA TGTGCCAGCAGCCGAGACAGGACCTATGGCTACACCTTC. The rearrangement links TRBV7-2 to TRBJ1-2, with D perhaps TRBD1 (6 bases). Germline V gives CDR1 SGHTA, CDR2 FQGNSA. This CDR3 region has 13 residues. Trimming pared 5 bases from V and 4 bases from J, leaving 11 bases between.

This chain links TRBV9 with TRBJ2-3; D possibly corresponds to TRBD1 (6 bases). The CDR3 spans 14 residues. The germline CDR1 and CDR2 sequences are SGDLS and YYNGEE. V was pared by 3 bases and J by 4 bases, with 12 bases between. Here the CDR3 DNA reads TGTGCCAGCAGCGCTTCAGGGGCGGCAGATACGCAGTATTTT. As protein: CASSASGAADTQYF.

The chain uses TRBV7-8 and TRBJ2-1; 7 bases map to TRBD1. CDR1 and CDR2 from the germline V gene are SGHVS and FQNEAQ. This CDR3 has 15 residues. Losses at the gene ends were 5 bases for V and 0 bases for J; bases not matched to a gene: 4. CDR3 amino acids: CASSPRDSSYNEQFF. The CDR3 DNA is TGTGCCAGCAGCCCTAGGGACAGCTCCTACAATGAGCAGTTCTTC.

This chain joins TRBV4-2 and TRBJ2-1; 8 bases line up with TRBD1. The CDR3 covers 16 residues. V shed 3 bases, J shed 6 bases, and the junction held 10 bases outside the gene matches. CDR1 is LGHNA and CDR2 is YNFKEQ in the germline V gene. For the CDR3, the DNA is TGTGCCAGCAGCCAGACCGCAGGGGGCCGACCCAATGAGCAGTTCTTC. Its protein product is CASSQTAGGRPNEQFF.

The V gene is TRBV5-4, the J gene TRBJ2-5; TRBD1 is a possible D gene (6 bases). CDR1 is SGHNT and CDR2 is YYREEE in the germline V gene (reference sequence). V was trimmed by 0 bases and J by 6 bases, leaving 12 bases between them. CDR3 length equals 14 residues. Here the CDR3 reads CASSLVTGPQTQYF. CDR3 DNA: TGTGCCAGCAGCTTGGTTACAGGGCCACAGACCCAGTACTTC.

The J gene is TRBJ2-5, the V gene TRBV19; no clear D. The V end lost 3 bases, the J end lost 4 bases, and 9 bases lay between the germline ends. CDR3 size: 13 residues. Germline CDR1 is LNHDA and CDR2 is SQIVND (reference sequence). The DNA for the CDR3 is TGTGCCAGTAGTATGGGCAACCTAGAGACCCAGTACTTC. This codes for CASSMGNLETQYF.

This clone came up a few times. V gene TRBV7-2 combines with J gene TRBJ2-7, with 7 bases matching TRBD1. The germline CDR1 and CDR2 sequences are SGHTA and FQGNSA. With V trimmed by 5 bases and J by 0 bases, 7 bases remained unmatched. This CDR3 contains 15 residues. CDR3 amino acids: CASSPDRISSYEQYF. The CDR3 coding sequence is TGTGCCAGCAGCCCGGACAGGATCAGCTCCTACGAGCAGTACTTC.

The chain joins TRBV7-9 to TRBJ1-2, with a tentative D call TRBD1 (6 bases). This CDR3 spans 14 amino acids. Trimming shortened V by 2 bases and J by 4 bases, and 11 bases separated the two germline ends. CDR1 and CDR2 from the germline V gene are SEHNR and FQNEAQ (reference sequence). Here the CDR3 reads CASSLPTGSYGYTF. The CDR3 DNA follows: TGTGCCAGCAGCTTACCCACAGGGTCCTATGGCTACACCTTC.

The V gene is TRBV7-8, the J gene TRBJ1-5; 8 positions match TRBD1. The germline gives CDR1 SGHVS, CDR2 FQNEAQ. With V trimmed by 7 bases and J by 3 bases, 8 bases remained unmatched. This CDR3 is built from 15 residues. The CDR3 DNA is TGTGCCAGCACCATCGACAGGGGCTTCAATCAGCCCCAGCATTTT. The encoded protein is CASTIDRGFNQPQHF.

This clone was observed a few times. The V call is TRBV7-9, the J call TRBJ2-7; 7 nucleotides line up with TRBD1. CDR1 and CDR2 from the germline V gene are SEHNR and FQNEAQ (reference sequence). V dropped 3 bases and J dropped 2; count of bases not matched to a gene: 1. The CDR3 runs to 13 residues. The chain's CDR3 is CASSLGQPYEQYF. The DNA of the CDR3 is TGTGCCAGCAGCTTGGGACAGCCCTACGAGCAGTACTTC.

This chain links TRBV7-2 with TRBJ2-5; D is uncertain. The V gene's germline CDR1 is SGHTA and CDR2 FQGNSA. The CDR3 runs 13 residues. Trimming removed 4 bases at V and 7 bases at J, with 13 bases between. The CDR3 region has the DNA TGTGCCAGCAGCTCCCTGGGTCCAGGGACCCAGTACTTC. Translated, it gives CASSSLGPGTQYF.

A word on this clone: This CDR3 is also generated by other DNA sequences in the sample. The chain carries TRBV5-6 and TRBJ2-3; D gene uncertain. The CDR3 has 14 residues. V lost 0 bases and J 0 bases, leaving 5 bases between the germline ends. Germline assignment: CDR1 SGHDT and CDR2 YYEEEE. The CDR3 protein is CASSLVRSTDTQYF. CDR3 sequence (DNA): TGTGCCAGCAGCTTGGTGCGGAGCACAGATACGCAGTATTTT. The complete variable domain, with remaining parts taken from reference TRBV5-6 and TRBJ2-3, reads DAGVTQSPTHLIKTRGQQVTLRCSPKSGHDTVSWYQQALGQGPQFIFQYYEEEERQRGNFPDRFSGHQFPNYSSELNVNALLLGDSALYLCASSLVRSTDTQYFGPGTRLTVL.